This section outlines one T cell receptor (beta chain) sequence together with its context. Its antigen is not known. In the PCR, 60 Vbeta and 13 Jbeta primers were used. As handled by the study authors: Later analysis identified tens of millions of unique TCR beta chains, 9 million to 13 million shared. Sequencing was performed with immunoSEQ multiplex PCR; in TCRdb, only in-frame clones are kept and a portion is missing. D and trimming come from the DNA, and the V and J calls and clone size come from that table. The table records some 120,000 clones, roughly four fifths of them present only once. The data were taken from a study of cytomegalovirus exposure and HLA in healthy donors. Regarding the study as a whole: For most subjects, TCR beta sequences were reported to predict HLA-A and HLA-B alleles with accuracy. Trimming of TCR beta V- and J-genes showed a link, identified in a later analysis, to a missense DCLRE1C variant.

CDR3 length equals 15 residues. Germline loops: CDR1 MDHEN, CDR2 SYDVKM. Trimming took 4 bases from V and 4 from J; bases not matched to a gene: 5. The chain has TRBV28 and TRBJ2-1; 9 bases match TRBD1. Sequencing was carried out using PBMCs. The TCR was taken from a woman under 30 in good health and CMV-seronegative. The CDR3 bases are TGTGCCAGCAGTTCCATCGGACAGGGGTACAATGAGCAGTTCTTC. Protein: CASSSIGQGYNEQFF.